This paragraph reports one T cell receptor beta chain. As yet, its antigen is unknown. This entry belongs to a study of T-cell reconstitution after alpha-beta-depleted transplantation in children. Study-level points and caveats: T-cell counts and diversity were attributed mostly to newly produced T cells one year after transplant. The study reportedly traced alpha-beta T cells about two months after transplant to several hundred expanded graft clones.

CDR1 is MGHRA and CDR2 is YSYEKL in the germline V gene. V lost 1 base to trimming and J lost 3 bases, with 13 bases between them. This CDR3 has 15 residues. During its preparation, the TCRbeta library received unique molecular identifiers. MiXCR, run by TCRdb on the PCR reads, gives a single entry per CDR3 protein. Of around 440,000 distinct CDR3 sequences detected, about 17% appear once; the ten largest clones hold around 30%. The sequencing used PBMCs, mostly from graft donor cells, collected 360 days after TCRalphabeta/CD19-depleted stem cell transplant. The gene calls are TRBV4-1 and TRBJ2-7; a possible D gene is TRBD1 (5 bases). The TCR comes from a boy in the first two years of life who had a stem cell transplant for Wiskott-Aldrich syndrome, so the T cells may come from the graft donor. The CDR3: CASSQAVTEYYEQYF. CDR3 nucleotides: TGCGCCAGCAGCCAAGCGGTGACAGAGTACTACGAGCAGTACTTC.